Below are 2 T cell receptor beta chains sequenced from a single sample in a study of T-cell reconstitution after alpha-beta-depleted transplantation in children. Unique molecular identifiers tagged the TCRbeta library. MiXCR, run by TCRdb on the PCR reads, gives a single entry per CDR3 protein. The sample comprises fewer than 750,000 distinct CDR3 sequences, 23% of which are singletons, and roughly 15% rests with the top ten. Material: PBMCs, mostly from graft donor cells, obtained 360 days after TCRalphabeta/CD19-depleted stem cell transplant. Receptors were obtained from a boy in the first two years of life who had a stem cell transplant for acute myeloid leukemia, so the T cells may come from the graft donor.

The J gene is TRBJ2-3, the V gene TRBV12-3 or TRBV12-4; 9 positions agree with TRBD2. V lost 3 bases to trimming and J lost 4 bases; unmatched junction nucleotides: 2. The CDR3 is 14 amino acids. CDR3 sequence: CASSFSGGPDTQYF. CDR3 nucleotides: TGTGCCAGCAGTTTTAGCGGGGGCCCAGATACGCAGTATTTT.

This clonotype occurred a few times. The chain combines TRBV5-6 with TRBJ2-3; 7 nucleotides align to TRBD1. CDR1 is SGHDT and CDR2 is YYEEEE in the germline V gene. Trimming took 4 bases from V and 2 from J; bases not matched to a gene: 4. This CDR3 comprises 14 residues. CDR3 sequence: CASSTDRFTDTQYF. The CDR3 nucleotides read TGTGCCAGCAGCACGGACAGGTTCACAGATACGCAGTATTTT.